A selection of T cell receptor beta chains follows, all from one sample in a study of T cell responses to AZD1222 COVID-19 vaccine. Clones were read by immunoSEQ multiplex PCR, and TCRdb kept only the in-frame ones, dropping some. The sample lists 75,000 to 100,000 clones, approximately 87% occurring once. The material was peripheral blood, obtained on day 0 of AZD1222 vaccination. The receptors come from an adult in good health. Both conserved end residues are trimmed from each CDR3. Clone sizes are given selectively: once, few, many, or a class where the clone is expanded.

>TRBV11-1|TRBJ2-7|once
ASSLAGTYEQY
>TRBV28|TRBJ1-6|.
ASSQGALLNSPLH
>TRBV7-2|TRBJ1-3|.
ASSLRGSGNTIY
>TRBV5-1|TRBJ1-4|.
ASSFMPNQANEKLF
>TRBV6-1|TRBJ2-7|.
ASSEASLAAGEQY
>TRBV19|TRBJ1-5|once
ASGINYQPQH
>TRBV30|TRBJ2-7|.
AWSAWYEQY
>TRBV7-6|TRBJ2-1|.
ASSPPAGPPYNEQF
>TRBV19|TRBJ2-1|.
ASSISRGTRYNEQF
>TRBV2|TRBJ1-1|once
ASSDVGWRAENTEAF
>TRBV19|TRBJ1-5|.
ASSISSTVNQPQH
>TRBV4-3|TRBJ1-1|once
ASSQGFRGNTEAF
>TRBV10-3|TRBJ2-7|.
AISPTGLAQASSYEQY
>TRBV5-4|TRBJ1-2|.
ASSLSRGAGYGYT
>TRBV4-1|TRBJ2-5|once
ASSHIVGVGNVETQY
>TRBV7-3|TRBJ2-2|once
ASSLNPTGELF
>TRBV5-1|TRBJ2-2|.
ASSLVGQGSAGELF
>TRBV30|TRBJ1-5|.
AWGKTGTQPQH
>TRBV5-1|TRBJ2-3|.
ASSLSGFLPDTQY
>TRBV5-1|TRBJ2-5|.
ASSLFQETQY
>TRBV29-1|TRBJ1-2|few
SVSLGTTGYNNGYT
>TRBV5-4|TRBJ2-7|.
ASSFSLAGGREQY
>TRBV23-1|TRBJ1-3|.
ARSEVPGTGPRPHGNTIY
>TRBV28|TRBJ2-1|.
ASKTSGTAYNEQF
>TRBV5-1|TRBJ1-1|.
ARNPAVSTEAF
>TRBV3-1/TRBV3-2|TRBJ1-6|.
ASSQGDSPLH
>TRBV2|TRBJ1-1|.
ASSRNGNTEAF
>TRBV6-5|TRBJ2-5|.
ASRRRRDQETQY
>TRBV30|TRBJ1-1|.
AWIGQLNTEAF
>TRBV24-1|TRBJ2-2|.
ATSDGPEGTGELF
>TRBV11-2|TRBJ2-7|.
ASVPNLHPRGYEQY
>TRBV6-5|TRBJ2-1|.
ASIPHRGPNEQF
>TRBV6-6|TRBJ2-3|.
ASSYLSGRGTDTQY
>TRBV9|TRBJ2-7|few
ASSVATWDEQY
>TRBV2|TRBJ1-1|.
ASSEGLTGTEAF
>TRBV15|TRBJ1-5|.
ATSIDRRQPQH
>TRBV30|TRBJ2-4|once
AWSARAGNIQY